The 26 T cell receptor beta chains below come from one sample, sequenced in a study of OX40 agonist ivuxolimab in advanced cancers. TCRdb keeps only in-frame clones here, not all; method: immunoSEQ multiplex PCR. The sample includes 25,000 to 35,000 clones, under 85% of them seen just once. This material consisted of CD4+ or CD8+ T cells sorted from blood, taken in a trial of the OX40 agonist ivuxolimab. Receptors were obtained from an adult with an advanced solid tumor such as melanoma, head and neck, liver or kidney cancer.

V usage is TRBV28 and J usage is TRBJ1-1; no clear D gene. V was cut by 4 bases and J by 4 bases, with 16 bases left in between. Germline CDR1 and CDR2: MDHEN and SYDVKM. The CDR3 consists of 15 residues. The CDR3 nucleotides are TGTGCCAGCAGTTCAGCACTACTCGGTTCCACTGAAGCTTTCTTT. Its translation: CASSSALLGSTEAFF.

This clone was seen only a few times. The V call is TRBV2, the J call TRBJ2-5, with 14 bases that match TRBD2. The V and J ends lost 8 bases and 1 base, in that order; junction bases with no gene match: 15. The CDR3 has 19 amino acids. The germline gives CDR1 SNHLY, CDR2 FYNNEI. CDR3 amino acids: CASGGTSGGPGIVQETQYF. For the CDR3, the DNA is TGTGCCAGCGGGGGGACTAGCGGGGGACCCGGTATCGTCCAAGAGACCCAGTACTTC.

The chain uses TRBV6-5 and TRBJ2-7; 8 nucleotides align to TRBD1. With V trimmed by 5 bases and J by 2 bases, 5 bases remained unmatched. CDR3 length equals 14 residues. Germline V gene data show CDR1 as MNHEY and CDR2 as SVGAGI. CDR3 in DNA: TGTGCCAGCAGTATCCGGGACAGGACCTACGAGCAGTACGTC. Encoded protein: CASSIRDRTYEQYV.

This clone was picked up one time. The chain links TRBV7-2 to TRBJ2-5; no reliable D call. The ends were cut back, 5 bases at V and 1 base at J, with 8 bases in the middle. Germline V gives CDR1 SGHTA, CDR2 FQGNSA. This CDR3 is built from 13 residues. In nucleotides, the CDR3 is TGTGCCAGCAGCCTGGAGTTCCAAGAGACCCAGTACTTC. This codes for CASSLEFQETQYF.

This chain connects TRBV5-1 to TRBJ1-3; D is uncertain. The CDR3 has 14 residues. The V gene lost 4 bases and the J gene lost 7 bases, with 15 bases spanning the gap. Germline-derived CDR1 and CDR2 are SGHRS and YFSETQ. The CDR3: CASSPVGSKNTIYF. In DNA, the CDR3 is TGCGCCAGCAGCCCGGTCGGTTCGAAGAACACCATATATTTT. Filled out from reference TRBV5-1 and TRBJ1-3, the complete variable domain reads KAGVTQTPRYLIKTRGQQVTLSCSPISGHRSVSWYQQTPGQGLQFLFEYFSETQRNKGNFPGRFSGRQFSNSRSEMNVSTLELGDSALYLCASSPVGSKNTIYFGEGSWLTVV.

The chain uses TRBV5-4 and TRBJ2-3, with no clear D. This CDR3 has 13 residues. V lost 2 bases and J lost 2, with 6 bases in between. Per the germline V gene, CDR1 is SGHNT and CDR2 is YYREEE (reference sequence). The CDR3 region is CASSFKITDTQYF. DNA of the CDR3: TGTGCCAGCAGCTTCAAAATCACAGATACGCAGTATTTT.

V usage is TRBV5-6 and J usage is TRBJ1-2; 7 bases align to TRBD1. The V segment lost 3 bases and the J segment 4 bases; nucleotides outside the gene matches: 9. Per the germline V gene, CDR1 is SGHDT and CDR2 is YYEEEE. The CDR3 loop spans 15 amino acids. CDR3 sequence (DNA): TGTGCCAGCAGCTCGGGAGGCAGGGGGTCCTATGGCTACACCTTC. This gives the protein CASSSGGRGSYGYTF.

By sample share, this clone is medium-sized. CDR3 sequence reads: CAWSVASAYEQYF. CDR3 DNA sequence: TGTGCCTGGAGTGTGGCCTCAGCCTACGAGCAGTACTTC. The chain couples TRBV30 to TRBJ2-7; no firm D call. The CDR3 covers 13 residues. V lost 0 bases, J lost 2 bases, and 8 bases lay in between. Germline loops: CDR1 GTSNPN, CDR2 SVGIG (reference sequence).

This clone was picked up one time. The rearrangement uses TRBV2 and TRBJ1-2, with 9 bases identical to TRBD1. CDR1 and CDR2 from the germline V gene are SNHLY and FYNNEI. J gave up 7 bases and V 7 bases, and 4 bases lay outside the gene matches. The CDR3 sequence is 12 residues long. CDR3 residues: CASTDRGLGYTF. The CDR3 DNA reads TGTGCCAGCACGGACAGGGGACTTGGCTACACCTTC.

This chain connects TRBV5-1 to TRBJ2-4; TRBD2 might be the D (7 bases). The germline gives CDR1 SGHRS, CDR2 YFSETQ. The CDR3 has 15 residues. The ends were cut back, 5 bases at V and 1 base at J, with 13 bases in the middle. The CDR3 spells CASRDGGGAKNIQYF. CDR3 DNA sequence: TGCGCCAGCAGAGACGGCGGGGGCGCCAAAAACATTCAGTACTTC.

This clone ranks as medium-sized (0.01 to 0.1%). The chain combines TRBV5-1 with TRBJ1-2, with unresolved D. Germline CDR1 is SGHRS and CDR2 is YFSETQ. The V end lost 4 bases, the J end lost 4 bases, and 17 bases lay between the germline ends. The CDR3 is made up of 15 amino acids. In DNA, the CDR3 is TGCGCCAGCAGCCCCCAGGAGGGAGAGGGCTATGGCTACACCTTC. Translation: CASSPQEGEGYGYTF.

The chain uses TRBV19 and TRBJ1-2, with D perhaps TRBD1 (5 bases). Germline CDR1 and CDR2: LNHDA and SQIVND (reference sequence). The CDR3 has 17 residues. Trimming shortened V by 6 bases and J by 5 bases, and 25 bases separated the two germline ends. The CDR3 DNA follows: TGTGCCAGTAGCCCACGGGGGGTACTCTTGTTCGGGTATGGCTACACCTTC. Amino acids: CASSPRGVLLFGYGYTF.

The V gene is TRBV2, the J gene TRBJ2-1; 10 positions match TRBD2. This CDR3 contains 14 residues. The germline CDR1 and CDR2 sequences are SNHLY and FYNNEI. The junction had 3 bases not matched to a gene; V was cut back by 2 bases and J by 8 bases. CDR3 DNA: TGTGCCAGCAGTGAACTAGCGGGGGTCGATGAGCAGTTCTTC. As protein: CASSELAGVDEQFF.

Judged by abundance, this clone is medium-sized. The CDR3 loop is CASSYTGYEQYV. CDR3 DNA sequence: TGTGCCAGCAGTTACACGGGGTACGAGCAGTACGTC. The gene calls are TRBV6-6 and TRBJ2-7; the D gene is possibly TRBD2 (5 bases). The CDR3 consists of 12 residues. Trimming cost V 2 bases and J 4 bases, with 6 bases left between them. Germline V lookup: CDR1 MNHNY, CDR2 SVGAGI (reference sequence).

The V gene is TRBV11-2, the J gene TRBJ2-3; unclear D gene. CDR1 and CDR2 from the germline V gene are SGHAT and FQNNGV. V was cut by 3 bases and J by 6 bases, with 7 bases left in between. This CDR3 spans 12 amino acids. The CDR3 DNA is TGTGCCAGCAGCTTGTTAATGGATACGCAGTATTTT. It is translated as CASSLLMDTQYF.

The chain uses TRBV19 and TRBJ2-1; D ambiguous. This CDR3 is built from 14 residues. CDR1 and CDR2 from the germline V gene are LNHDA and SQIVND (reference sequence). V was clipped by 1 base and J by 0 bases, with 4 bases between them. The CDR3 here is CASSIAGSYNEQFF. The CDR3 region has the DNA TGTGCCAGTAGTATAGCCGGCTCCTACAATGAGCAGTTCTTC. Drawing the rest from reference TRBV19 and TRBJ2-1, the complete variable domain is DGGITQSPKYLFRKEGQNVTLSCEQNLNHDAMYWYRQDPGQGLRLIYYSQIVNDFQKGDIAEGYSVSREKKESFPLTVTSAQKNPTAFYLCASSIAGSYNEQFFGPGTRLTVL.

In this sample, this clone turned up many times. The genes are TRBV5-7 and TRBJ2-7; D is unclear. TRBV5-7 is assigned to the ORF class and has an uncertain function. This CDR3 spans 13 amino acids. The V gene lost 0 bases and the J gene lost 2 bases, with 6 bases spanning the gap. The CDR3 sequence: CASSLARTYEQYF. In DNA, the CDR3 is TGTGCCAGCAGCTTGGCCAGAACCTACGAGCAGTACTTC.

J is TRBJ1-1 and V is TRBV5-5, with D unclear. Germline assignment: CDR1 SGHKS and CDR2 YYEKEE (reference sequence). Trimming stripped 4 bases from V and 7 bases from J, with 8 bases between. The CDR3 totals 11 residues. Written as DNA, the CDR3 is TGTGCCAGCAGCCGGACTGTTGAAGCTTTCTTT. As protein: CASSRTVEAFF.

The rearrangement uses TRBV6-1 and TRBJ1-1, with D maybe TRBD1 (6 bases). This CDR3 is 14 amino acids long. Germline loops: CDR1 MNHNS, CDR2 SASEGT. V was shortened by 8 bases and J by 4 bases, with 17 bases between the two germline ends. CDR3 nucleotide sequence: TGTGCCAGCCATACAGGGAACGAGGGCACTGAAGCTTTCTTT. It translates to CASHTGNEGTEAFF.

This clone has just a few counts. The chain carries TRBV19 and TRBJ1-5; D possibly corresponds to TRBD1 (5 bases). This CDR3 spans 15 amino acids. Germline assignment: CDR1 LNHDA and CDR2 SQIVND (reference sequence). V lost 3 bases to trimming and J lost 3 bases, with 12 bases between them. The chain's CDR3 is CASSIEDSFNQPQHF. In DNA, the CDR3 is TGTGCCAGTAGTATCGAAGACAGCTTCAATCAGCCCCAGCATTTT.

The chain combines TRBV9 with TRBJ2-5; TRBD1 agrees at 12 bases. The CDR3 covers 16 residues. Looked up from germline, CDR1 is SGDLS and CDR2 is YYNGEE. Trimming at V came to 4 bases and at J to 5 bases, leaving 9 bases not matched to a gene. DNA for the CDR3: TGTGCCAGCAGCCCTTTGTCCGGGACAGGGGGCGAGACCCAGTACTTC. This gives the protein CASSPLSGTGGETQYF.

The V gene is TRBV18, the J gene TRBJ1-5, with no clear D. This CDR3 region has 15 residues. Trimming removed 4 bases at V and 3 bases at J, with 13 bases between. CDR1 KGHSH and CDR2 LQKENI come from the germline V gene. This CDR3 reads CASSLGLRDNQPQHF. The DNA of the CDR3 is TGTGCCAGCTCACTGGGTCTGAGGGACAATCAGCCCCAGCATTTT. Full variable domain (rest looked up from reference TRBV18 and TRBJ1-5): NAGVMQNPRHLVRRRGQEARLRCSPMKGHSHVYWYRQLPEEGLKFMVYLQKENIIDESGMPKERFSAEFPKEGPSILRIQQVVRGDSAAYFCASSLGLRDNQPQHFGDGTRLSIL.

The chain uses TRBV12-5 and TRBJ2-3; 8 bases align to TRBD2. The junction had 6 bases not matched to a gene; V was cut back by 3 bases and J by 4 bases. Germline loops: CDR1 LGHNT, CDR2 FRNRAP. This CDR3 comprises 15 residues. The CDR3 protein is CASGFGRGEADTQYF. CDR3 in DNA: TGTGCTAGTGGTTTCGGGCGGGGGGAGGCAGATACGCAGTATTTT.

The chain links TRBV27 to TRBJ2-1; D is unresolved. Trimming took off 4 bases at V and 4 bases at J, with 14 bases between the two ends. CDR1 and CDR2 from the germline V gene are MNHEY and SMNVEV (reference sequence). The CDR3 is 15 residues long. DNA for the CDR3: TGTGCCAGCAGTTCTCCCGGAACAGCTTACAATGAGCAGTTCTTC. Protein sequence: CASSSPGTAYNEQFF.

CDR3 nucleotide sequence: TGCAGTGCTAGAGGAAACACTGAAGCTTTCTTT. As protein: CSARGNTEAFF. The chain links TRBV20-1 to TRBJ1-1, with D uncertain. Trimming stripped 1 base from V and 2 bases from J, with 2 bases between. Germline lookup yields CDR1 DFQATT and CDR2 SNEGSKA (reference sequence). The CDR3 has 11 residues.

Judged by abundance, this clone is medium-sized (0.01 to 0.1%). This chain links TRBV27 with TRBJ2-7, with 7 nucleotides matching TRBD1. Per germline, CDR1 MNHEY and CDR2 SMNVEV (reference sequence). The CDR3 is 15 amino acids. Trimming at V came to 4 bases and at J to 2 bases, leaving 8 bases not matched to a gene. CDR3: CASSSPRQGTYEQYF. Here the CDR3 DNA reads TGTGCCAGCAGTTCCCCTCGACAGGGTACCTACGAGCAGTACTTC.